The 23 T cell receptor beta chains reported below all come from one sample, sequenced in a study of blood T cell repertoires in COVID-19. TCRdb keeps only in-frame clones here, not all; method: immunoSEQ multiplex PCR. This table has around 700,000 clones, approximately 90% appearing once. The sequenced sample consisted of peripheral blood. The source is a woman aged 18-29 years with acute or convalescent COVID-19.

The V and J genes are TRBV2 and TRBJ2-7, with 7 nucleotides matching TRBD1. Trimming removed 5 bases from V and 2 bases from J; junction bases left unmatched: 3. The CDR3 totals 13 residues. The germline V gene has CDR1 SNHLY and CDR2 FYNNEI. CDR3 nucleotides: TGTGCCAGCAGTTTAAGGGGGCCCTACGAGCAGTACTTC. It is translated as CASSLRGPYEQYF.

The chain carries TRBV7-8 and TRBJ1-3; 7 bases are shared with TRBD1. J gave up 8 bases and V 1 base, and 5 bases lay outside the gene matches. Looked up from germline, CDR1 is SGHVS and CDR2 is FQNEAQ. The CDR3 is 14 residues long. The CDR3 DNA reads TGTGCCAGCAGCTTAGTAGGGGGCGAGGACACCATATATTTT. Amino acids: CASSLVGGEDTIYF.

This chain links TRBV4-3 with TRBJ2-7; 7 bases line up with TRBD1. Losses at the gene ends were 2 bases for V and 7 bases for J; bases not matched to a gene: 17. Germline lookup yields CDR1 LGHNA and CDR2 YSLEER. This CDR3 spans 17 amino acids. CDR3 coding DNA: TGCGCCAGCAGCCAACGGCGACCGACAGGGCATTTAGAAGAGCAGTACTTC. It codes for CASSQRRPTGHLEEQYF.

This chain connects TRBV5-1 to TRBJ2-1, with D perhaps TRBD1 (5 bases). Germline V gene lookup returns CDR1 SGHRS and CDR2 YFSETQ. V was cut by 0 bases and J by 9 bases, with 13 bases left in between. There are 14 residues in the CDR3. This chain's CDR3 is CASSLVLDISEQFF. The CDR3 DNA is TGCGCCAGCAGCTTGGTCCTGGACATTAGTGAGCAGTTCTTC.

This clone was observed a single time. J is TRBJ1-1 and V is TRBV7-9; no firm D call. V was trimmed by 1 base and J by 0 bases, leaving 12 bases between them. Looked up from germline, CDR1 is SEHNR and CDR2 is FQNEAQ (reference sequence). This CDR3 is built from 16 residues. In DNA, the CDR3 is TGTGCCAGCAGCTTAGACGGAGCAAACCTGAACACTGAAGCTTTCTTT. Translated, it gives CASSLDGANLNTEAFF.

The chain combines TRBV7-9 with TRBJ1-2; 7 bases are a match to TRBD1. Trimming cost V 2 bases and J 7 bases; bases outside gene matches: 10. Germline CDR1 and CDR2: SEHNR and FQNEAQ (reference sequence). This CDR3 is built from 15 residues. The DNA of the CDR3 is TGTGCCAGCAGCTTAAGCCACAGGGGATCCGCTGGCTACACCTTC. It is translated as CASSLSHRGSAGYTF. The whole variable domain, remainder taken from reference TRBV7-9 and TRBJ1-2, is DTGVSQNPRHKITKRGQNVTFRCDPISEHNRLYWYRQTLGQGPEFLTYFQNEAQLEKSRLLSDRFSAERPKGSFSTLEIQRTEQGDSAMYLCASSLSHRGSAGYTFGSGTRLTVV.

The chain combines TRBV19 with TRBJ2-7; D may be TRBD2 (7 bases). Trimming left V 7 bases short and J 7 bases short, with 23 bases between. The germline gives CDR1 LNHDA, CDR2 SQIVND (reference sequence). The length of the CDR3 is 15 residues. The CDR3 sequence is CASTEGGGGPWEQYF. The CDR3 DNA is TGTGCCAGTACCGAAGGGGGGGGAGGCCCTTGGGAGCAGTACTTC.

This chain joins TRBV19 and TRBJ2-7; 8 positions match TRBD1. With 4 bases clipped from V and 5 bases from J, the junction kept 4 bases outside the gene matches. The germline CDR1 and CDR2 sequences are LNHDA and SQIVND (reference sequence). The CDR3 is made up of 13 amino acids. This CDR3 reads CASSRTGWDEQYF. DNA for the CDR3: TGTGCCAGTAGTAGGACAGGGTGGGACGAGCAGTACTTC.

This chain links TRBV7-9 with TRBJ1-1, with TRBD1 matching 10 bases. V lost 6 bases, J lost 0 bases, and 4 bases stayed unmatched. The CDR3 has 15 residues. In germline, CDR1 is SEHNR, CDR2 FQNEAQ (reference sequence). In DNA form, the CDR3 reads TGTGCCAGCAGAGCGACAGGGGGCATGAACACTGAAGCTTTCTTT. Protein sequence: CASRATGGMNTEAFF.

CDR3: CASGSLGLGTGYEQYF. The CDR3 DNA reads as TGTGCTAGTGGTTCCCTCGGCCTGGGGACAGGGTACGAGCAGTACTTC. The chain carries TRBV12-5 and TRBJ2-7; 9 nucleotides match TRBD1. Trimming took 4 bases from V and 4 from J; bases not matched to a gene: 11. In germline, CDR1 is LGHNT, CDR2 FRNRAP. The CDR3 contains 16 residues.

V and J are TRBV24-1 and TRBJ1-2; unclear D gene. The germline CDR1 and CDR2 sequences are KGHDR and SFDVKD. V lost 12 bases, J lost 5 bases, and 18 bases lay in between. CDR3 length: 13 amino acids. The CDR3 bases are TGTGCCGCCTTAATCGGCACGGGATATGGCTACACCTTC. Residues: CAALIGTGYGYTF.

J is TRBJ2-3 and V is TRBV5-1; 13 bases are a match to TRBD2. The ends lost 4 bases at V and 5 bases at J; junction bases unmatched: 10. The germline V gene has CDR1 SGHRS and CDR2 YFSETQ. The CDR3 runs to 17 residues. The chain's CDR3 is CASSPGLAGALVDTQYF. In DNA form, the CDR3 reads TGCGCCAGCAGCCCCGGACTAGCGGGGGCCTTAGTAGATACGCAGTATTTT. The whole variable domain, filled in from reference TRBV5-1 and TRBJ2-3, reads KAGVTQTPRYLIKTRGQQVTLSCSPISGHRSVSWYQQTPGQGLQFLFEYFSETQRNKGNFPGRFSGRQFSNSRSEMNVSTLELGDSALYLCASSPGLAGALVDTQYFGPGTRLTVL.

V is TRBV28 and J is TRBJ1-4; D call uncertain. The CDR3 covers 15 residues. Trimming removed 5 bases at V and 8 bases at J, with 18 bases between. From germline, CDR1 is MDHEN and CDR2 SYDVKM. In DNA, the CDR3 is TGTGCCAGCAGTCCCCCAAATAGGCAGGTCGAAAAACTGTTTTTT. This encodes CASSPPNRQVEKLFF.

J is TRBJ1-1 and V is TRBV5-4, with D unclear. Between the trimmed V and J ends, which lost 4 bases and 0 bases, there was a span of 13 bases. Germline V gene sequence: CDR1 SGHNT, CDR2 YYREEE (reference sequence). CDR3 length: 15 amino acids. CDR3 loop: CASSPYGSMNTEAFF. The CDR3, as DNA: TGTGCCAGCAGCCCATACGGGAGTATGAACACTGAAGCTTTCTTT. Filled out from reference TRBV5-4 and TRBJ1-1, the complete variable domain reads ETGVTQSPTHLIKTRGQQVTLRCSSQSGHNTVSWYQQALGQGPQFIFQYYREEENGRGNFPPRFSGLQFPNYSSELNVNALELDDSALYLCASSPYGSMNTEAFFGQGTRLTVV.

The J gene is TRBJ1-1, the V gene TRBV7-2; a possible D gene is TRBD1 (5 bases). V was cut by 0 bases and J by 9 bases, with 11 bases left in between. The CDR3 runs to 13 residues. Germline V lookup: CDR1 SGHTA, CDR2 FQGNSA. CDR3 DNA: TGTGCCAGCAGCTTAGCGCGGCAGGGTAAAGCTTTCTTT. It translates to CASSLARQGKAFF.

V gene TRBV6-5 combines with J gene TRBJ1-1; D gene unclear. The V gene's germline CDR1 is MNHEY and CDR2 SVGAGI. CDR3 length: 15 amino acids. V lost 2 bases to trimming and J lost 4 bases, with 14 bases between them. The CDR3 reads CASSYKDYWGTEAFF. CDR3 bases: TGTGCCAGCAGTTACAAAGACTATTGGGGCACTGAAGCTTTCTTT.

The V gene is TRBV19, the J gene TRBJ1-2; D uncertain. CDR1 LNHDA and CDR2 SQIVND come from the germline V gene (reference sequence). This CDR3 spans 14 amino acids. Trimming took 7 bases from V and 6 from J, leaving 18 bases between them. This chain's CDR3 is CASNLHQDGDGYTF. The CDR3 nucleotides are TGTGCCAGTAACCTCCATCAGGATGGCGATGGCTACACCTTC.

The J gene is TRBJ2-6, the V gene TRBV7-2, with D possibly matching TRBD1 (5 bases). The length of the CDR3 is 15 residues. Trimming left V 7 bases short and J 2 bases short, with 12 bases between. CDR1 SGHTA and CDR2 FQGNSA come from the germline V gene. As DNA, the CDR3 is TGTGCCAGCACCCCTCAGGGCACTGGGGCCAACGTCCTGACTTTC. Translation: CASTPQGTGANVLTF.

The gene calls are TRBV9 and TRBJ1-1; 7 bases align to TRBD1. V was pared by 3 bases and J by 7 bases, with 12 bases of the junction left unmatched. The CDR3 totals 15 residues. Per the germline V gene, CDR1 is SGDLS and CDR2 is YYNGEE. The CDR3 nucleotides are TGTGCCAGCAGCGCCACGAATAGGGGGCTTGGTGAAGCTTTCTTT. It is translated as CASSATNRGLGEAFF.

The rearrangement joins TRBV5-1 to TRBJ1-2; D might be TRBD1 (5 bases). Germline CDR1 and CDR2: SGHRS and YFSETQ. V was pared by 6 bases and J by 5 bases, with 17 bases between. The CDR3 totals 14 residues. This CDR3 reads CASTIGGREYGYTF. CDR3 sequence (DNA): TGCGCCAGCACTATTGGGGGACGGGAGTATGGCTACACCTTC.

The V gene is TRBV5-1, the J gene TRBJ1-2; D gene ambiguous. Trimming removed 3 bases from V and 4 bases from J, with 16 bases in between. This CDR3 has 15 amino acids. Germline V CDR1 and CDR2: SGHRS, YFSETQ. The CDR3 DNA reads as TGCGCCAGCAGCTCTGGTGATCTAACCCTCTATGGCTACACCTTC. It is translated as CASSSGDLTLYGYTF.

This chain links TRBV30 with TRBJ1-5; TRBD1 matches at 9 bases. V dropped 1 base and J dropped 5; count of bases not matched to a gene: 0. Germline-derived CDR1 and CDR2 are GTSNPN and SVGIG (reference sequence). This CDR3 region has 13 residues. As DNA, the CDR3 is TGTGCCTGGAGTGGGACAGGGGATCAGCCCCAGCATTTT. Residues: CAWSGTGDQPQHF.

V gene TRBV5-5 combines with J gene TRBJ1-5; 7 nucleotides line up with TRBD1. The CDR3 runs 14 residues. Trimming at V came to 3 bases and at J to 5 bases, leaving 5 bases not matched to a gene. Germline lookup yields CDR1 SGHKS and CDR2 YYEKEE (reference sequence). The CDR3 sequence is CASSSVTGDQPQHF. As DNA, the CDR3 is TGTGCCAGCAGCTCGGTTACAGGGGATCAGCCCCAGCATTTT. Variable domain in full (rest from reference TRBV5-5 and TRBJ1-5): DAGVTQSPTHLIKTRGQQVTLRCSPISGHKSVSWYQQVLGQGPQFIFQYYEKEERGRGNFPDRFSARQFPNYSSELNVNALLLGDSALYLCASSSVTGDQPQHFGDGTRLSIL.